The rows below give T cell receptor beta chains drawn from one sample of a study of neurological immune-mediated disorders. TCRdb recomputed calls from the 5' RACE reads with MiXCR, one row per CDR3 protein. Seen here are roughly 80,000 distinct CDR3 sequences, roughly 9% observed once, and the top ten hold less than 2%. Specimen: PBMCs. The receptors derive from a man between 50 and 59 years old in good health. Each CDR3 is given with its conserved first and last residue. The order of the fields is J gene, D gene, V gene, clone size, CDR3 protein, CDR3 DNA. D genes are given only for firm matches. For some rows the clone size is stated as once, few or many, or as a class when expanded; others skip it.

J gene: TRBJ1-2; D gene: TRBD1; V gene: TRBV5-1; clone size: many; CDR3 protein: CASSLDGQGYGYTF; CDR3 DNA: TGCGCCAGCAGCTTGGACGGACAGGGATATGGCTACACCTTC
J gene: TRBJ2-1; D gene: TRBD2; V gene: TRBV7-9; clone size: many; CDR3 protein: CASSSGLTNNEQFF; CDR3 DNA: TGTGCCAGCAGCTCGGGACTAACTAACAATGAGCAGTTCTTC
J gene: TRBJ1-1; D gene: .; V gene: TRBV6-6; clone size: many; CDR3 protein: CASSYTRGRIETTEAFF; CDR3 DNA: TGTGCCAGCAGTTACACCAGGGGAAGGATTGAGACGACTGAAGCTTTCTTT
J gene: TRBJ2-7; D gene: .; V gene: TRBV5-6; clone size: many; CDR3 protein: CASRKDGGPYEQYF; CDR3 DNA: TGTGCCAGCAGAAAGGACGGGGGGCCCTACGAGCAGTACTTC
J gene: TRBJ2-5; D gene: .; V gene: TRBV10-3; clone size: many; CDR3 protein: CAISGSRGQQETQYF; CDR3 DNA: TGTGCCATCAGTGGGAGTCGGGGGCAGCAAGAGACCCAGTACTTC
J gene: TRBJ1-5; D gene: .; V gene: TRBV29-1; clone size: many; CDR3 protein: CSVGQTNQPQHF; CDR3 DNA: TGCAGCGTTGGACAGACCAATCAGCCCCAGCATTTT
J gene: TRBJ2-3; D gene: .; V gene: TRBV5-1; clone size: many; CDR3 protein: CASSLGIPSERIDTQYF; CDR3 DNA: TGCGCCAGCAGCTTGGGAATCCCTAGCGAACGGATAGATACGCAGTATTTT
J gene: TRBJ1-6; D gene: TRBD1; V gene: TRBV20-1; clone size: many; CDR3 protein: CSARFQGGSSPLHF; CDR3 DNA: TGCAGTGCTAGATTCCAGGGGGGCTCTTCACCCCTCCACTTT
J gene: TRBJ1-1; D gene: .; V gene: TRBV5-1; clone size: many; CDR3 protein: CASSLPTEGFAFF; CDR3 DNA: TGCGCCAGCAGCTTGCCCACGGAGGGGTTCGCTTTCTTT
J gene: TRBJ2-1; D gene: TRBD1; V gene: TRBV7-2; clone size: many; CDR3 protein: CASSWGSSQGDEQFF; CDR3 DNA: TGTGCCAGCAGTTGGGGCAGCAGTCAGGGGGATGAGCAGTTCTTC
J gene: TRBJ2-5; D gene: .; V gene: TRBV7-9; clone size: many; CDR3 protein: CASSLDQGIQETQYF; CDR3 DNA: TGTGCCAGCAGCTTAGACCAGGGGATCCAAGAGACCCAGTACTTC
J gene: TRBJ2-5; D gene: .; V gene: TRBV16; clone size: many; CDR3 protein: CASSQSLRDTETQYF; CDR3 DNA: TGTGCCAGCAGCCAATCTCTCAGGGATACAGAGACCCAGTACTTC
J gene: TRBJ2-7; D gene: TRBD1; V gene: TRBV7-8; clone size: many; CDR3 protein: CASSLRVNRDRAYEQYF; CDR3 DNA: TGTGCCAGCAGCCTACGCGTAAATCGGGACAGGGCCTACGAGCAGTACTTC
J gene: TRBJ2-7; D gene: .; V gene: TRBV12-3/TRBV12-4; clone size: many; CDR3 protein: CASRSGGNSYEQYF; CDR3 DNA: TGTGCCAGCAGATCTGGAGGCAACTCCTACGAGCAGTACTTC
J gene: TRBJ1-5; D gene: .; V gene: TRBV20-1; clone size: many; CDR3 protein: CSAFRVDQPQHF; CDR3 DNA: TGCAGTGCGTTCAGGGTCGATCAGCCCCAGCATTTT
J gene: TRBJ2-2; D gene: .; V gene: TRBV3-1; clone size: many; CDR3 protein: CASNVNTGELFF; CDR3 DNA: TGTGCCAGCAACGTGAACACCGGGGAGCTGTTTTTT
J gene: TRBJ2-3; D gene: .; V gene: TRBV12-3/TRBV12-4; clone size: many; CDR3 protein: CASSAPLGGGTDTQYF; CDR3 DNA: TGTGCCAGCAGTGCCCCTCTAGGCGGGGGCACAGATACGCAGTATTTT
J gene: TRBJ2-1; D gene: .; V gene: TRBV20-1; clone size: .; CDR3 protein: CSARGTRDGSSYNEQFF; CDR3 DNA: TGCAGTGCTAGAGGGACAAGGGACGGTAGCTCCTACAATGAGCAGTTCTTC
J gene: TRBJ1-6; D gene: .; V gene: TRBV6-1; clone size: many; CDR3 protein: CASITRGSHSPLHF; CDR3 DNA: TGTGCCAGCATCACCCGGGGCAGTCATTCACCCCTCCACTTT
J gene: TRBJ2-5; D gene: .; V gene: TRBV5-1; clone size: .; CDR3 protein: CASSLYRLGQETQYF; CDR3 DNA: TGCGCCAGCAGCTTGTACAGGTTGGGGCAAGAGACCCAGTACTTC
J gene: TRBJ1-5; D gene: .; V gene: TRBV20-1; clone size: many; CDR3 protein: CSAHTGQGQPQHF; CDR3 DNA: TGCAGTGCTCATACAGGGCAGGGTCAGCCCCAGCATTTT
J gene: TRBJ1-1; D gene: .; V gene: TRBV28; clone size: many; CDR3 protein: CASSSPQGGNTEAFF; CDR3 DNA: TGTGCCAGCAGTTCTCCCCAAGGGGGGAACACTGAAGCTTTCTTT
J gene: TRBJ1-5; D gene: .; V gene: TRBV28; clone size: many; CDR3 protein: CASSPRGTRAWLNQPQHF; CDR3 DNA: TGTGCCAGCAGCCCTCGGGGGACCCGGGCGTGGTTGAATCAGCCCCAGCATTTT
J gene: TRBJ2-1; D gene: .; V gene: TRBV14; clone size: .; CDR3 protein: CASSQYLLRTLGYNEQFF; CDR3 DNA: TGTGCCAGCAGCCAATATCTATTAAGGACGTTAGGCTACAATGAGCAGTTCTTC
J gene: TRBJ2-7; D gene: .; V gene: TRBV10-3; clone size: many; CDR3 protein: CATVNGGGQAYEQYF; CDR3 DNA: TGTGCCACAGTAAACGGGGGCGGACAGGCCTACGAGCAGTACTTC
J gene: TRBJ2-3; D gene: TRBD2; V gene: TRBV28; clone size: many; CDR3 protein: CASRRAGGYTDTQYF; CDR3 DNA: TGTGCCAGCAGGAGGGCGGGGGGTTACACAGATACGCAGTATTTT
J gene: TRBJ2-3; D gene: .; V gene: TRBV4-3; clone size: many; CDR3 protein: CASSQDRKVSAGRDTQYF; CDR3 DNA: TGCGCCAGCAGCCAAGATAGAAAGGTCTCGGCGGGGAGAGATACGCAGTATTTT